This TCR beta chain was sequenced for a study of graft-versus-host responses after intestinal transplantation. Study context: Multivisceral, liver-intestinal, or isolated intestinal transplants were performed in recipients. After anti-thymocyte globulin induction, recipients took tacrolimus and steroids for roughly three years.

This clone has only one observation. The antigen is not known. Generated by immunoSEQ multiplex PCR, the TCRdb table keeps only in-frame clones and is missing some. The sample includes over 10,000 clones, 84% seen only once; the top ten take approximately 23%. Study findings and constraints: There was an association between peak levels of circulating GvH clones and early post-transplant HvG declines. Where graft-donor T cell macrochimerism was present, patients had high graft-versus-host to host-versus-graft clonal ratios in allografts.

Germline CDR1 is SGHVS and CDR2 is FQNEAQ. This CDR3 is built from 14 residues. V was clipped by 5 bases and J by 13 bases, with 21 bases between them. Sequenced material: PBMCs, taken after intestinal transplantation. The TCR sequence derives from a human patient who received an intestinal transplant, so some T cells may come from the graft donor. V gene TRBV7-8 combines with J gene TRBJ2-1, with a tentative D call TRBD2 (6 bases). The CDR3 DNA reads as TGTGCCAGCAGCCCTGGAGTAGCGGCCGTCATTCAGTTCTTC. Residues: CASSPGVAAVIQFF.